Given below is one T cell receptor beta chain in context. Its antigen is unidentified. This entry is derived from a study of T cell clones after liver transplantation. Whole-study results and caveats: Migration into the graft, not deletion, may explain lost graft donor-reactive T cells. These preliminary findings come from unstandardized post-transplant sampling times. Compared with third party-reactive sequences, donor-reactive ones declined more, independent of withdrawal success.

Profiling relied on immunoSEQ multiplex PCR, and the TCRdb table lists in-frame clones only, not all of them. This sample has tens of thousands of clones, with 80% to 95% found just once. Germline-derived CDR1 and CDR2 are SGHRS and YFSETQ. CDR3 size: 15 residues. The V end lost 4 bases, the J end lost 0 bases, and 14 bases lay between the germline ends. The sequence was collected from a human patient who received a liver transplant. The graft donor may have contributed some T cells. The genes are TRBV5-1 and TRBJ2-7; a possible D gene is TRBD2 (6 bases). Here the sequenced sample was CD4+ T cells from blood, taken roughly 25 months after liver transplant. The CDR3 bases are TGCGCCAGCAGCCCTTCCTCCGGGAGCTCCTACGAGCAGTACTTC. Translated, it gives CASSPSSGSSYEQYF. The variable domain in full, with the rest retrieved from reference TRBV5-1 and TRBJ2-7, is KAGVTQTPRYLIKTRGQQVTLSCSPISGHRSVSWYQQTPGQGLQFLFEYFSETQRNKGNFPGRFSGRQFSNSRSEMNVSTLELGDSALYLCASSPSSGSSYEQYFGPGTRLTVT.